This T cell receptor (beta chain) was found in a study of spatial heterogeneity in lung cancer. In the study overall: The study sequenced follow-up PBMC samples when they were available, at a median of approximately 2 years after resection.

The CDR3 is 16 amino acids. The germline V gene has CDR1 LGHNA and CDR2 YSLEER. V gave up 3 bases and J gave up 4 bases, with 18 bases separating them. This clonotype was seen repeatedly, ten times or more. Its matching antigen is unknown. As to time point: blood at routine non-recurrence follow-up after resection. Sequencing covered unsorted whole RNA taken from tumor, nontumor lung or frozen PBMC. A distinct unique molecular identifier was carried by each TCR cDNA molecule. TCRdb itself ran the 5' RACE reads through MiXCR, one entry per CDR3 protein. The data hold roughly 26,000 distinct CDR3 sequences, with about 5.6% observed a single time. Study conclusions and caveats: Resection blood, more than follow-up blood, showed ubiquitous expanded tumor TCRs.

The sequenced sample was PBMCs, obtained at follow-up. This TCR was recovered from a male donor with early-stage non-small cell lung cancer. V gene TRBV4-3 combines with J gene TRBJ1-2, with D tentatively TRBD1 (5 bases). In DNA form, the CDR3 reads TGCGCCAGCAGCCAGACCCGACAGATTATTAGCTATGGCTACACCTTC. Translated: CASSQTRQIISYGYTF.